This note documents a single TCR beta chain sequence. Its antigen remains unknown. For the second PCR, which ran for roughly 7 to 11 cycles, a sample-barcoded 5' primer and a J-beta primer mix were used. Every individual sample yielded 2.5 million or more paired-end reads (each containing CDR3). TCRdb independently ran MiXCR on the 5' RACE reads; one entry per CDR3 protein. Among 700,000 or so distinct CDR3 sequences listed, about a fifth were seen once. PBMCs, at least 7 million per sample, were isolated. The sample is drawn from a study of blood T cells in healthy people across ages. Findings of the study overall: PBMCs went unsorted, and a conclusive naive versus antigen-experienced comparison was therefore prevented. The study found more naive CD4+ cells and higher diversity in long-lived than aged donors.

V shed 3 bases and J 0 bases; nucleotides not matched to a gene: 10. Per germline, CDR1 DFQATT and CDR2 SNEGSKA (reference sequence). The CDR3 length is 17 residues. J is TRBJ2-1 and V is TRBV20-1; 8 bases fit TRBD2. This TCR was sampled from a man aged 70 or older in good health. What was sequenced was blood. The CDR3 here is CSARRLARLSSYNEQFF. The CDR3 region has the DNA TGCAGTGCTAGGAGACTAGCGAGGTTAAGCTCCTACAATGAGCAGTTCTTC.